This T cell receptor (beta chain) was retrieved from a study of spatial heterogeneity in lung cancer. Study details: More beta-chain than alpha-chain sequences were consistently detected. Study-level findings and limits: The study found ubiquitous expanded tumor TCRs in blood more at resection than follow-up.

This clonotype was recorded at least ten times. What it recognizes is unknown. The CDR3 extends over 16 amino acids. The V gene's germline CDR1 is SGHRS and CDR2 YFSETQ. Losses at the gene ends were 4 bases for V and 3 bases for J; bases not matched to a gene: 7. As to time point: sample taken at primary tumor resection. Sequencing of whole RNA from tumor, nontumor lung or frozen PBMC involved no sorting. Donation came from 70 or so patients with untreated early-stage non-small cell lung cancer. On each TCR cDNA molecule, a unique molecular identifier was present. Using its own MiXCR run on the 5' RACE reads, TCRdb lists one record per CDR3 protein. The table shows about 14,000 distinct CDR3 sequences, with around 10% occurring only once.

The sample here was PBMCs, taken at surgery. This clonotype originated in a male donor with early-stage non-small cell lung cancer. The chain has TRBV5-1 and TRBJ2-4; 10 nucleotides match TRBD2. The CDR3 DNA sequence: TGCGCCAGCAGCAGTCTAGCGGGAGCGGGCAAAAACATTCAGTACTTC. It is translated as CASSSLAGAGKNIQYF.